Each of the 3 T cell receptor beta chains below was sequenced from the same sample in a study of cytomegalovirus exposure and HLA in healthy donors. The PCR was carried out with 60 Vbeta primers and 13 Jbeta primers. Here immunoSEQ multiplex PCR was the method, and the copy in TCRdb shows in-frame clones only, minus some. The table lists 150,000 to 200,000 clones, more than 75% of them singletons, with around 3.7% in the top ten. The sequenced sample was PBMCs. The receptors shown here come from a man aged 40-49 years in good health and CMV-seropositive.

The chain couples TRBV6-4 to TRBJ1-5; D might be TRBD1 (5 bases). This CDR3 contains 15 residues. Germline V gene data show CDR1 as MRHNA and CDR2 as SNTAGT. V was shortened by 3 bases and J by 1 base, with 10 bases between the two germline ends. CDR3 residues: CASSEGSGSNQPQHF. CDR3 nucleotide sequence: TGTGCCAGCAGTGAGGGGTCAGGGAGCAATCAGCCCCAGCATTTT.

CDR3 loop: CASSRTGENQPQHF. The CDR3 region has the DNA TGTGCCAGTAGCCGGACAGGGGAAAATCAGCCCCAGCATTTT. V gene TRBV19 combines with J gene TRBJ1-5; 9 bases match TRBD1. V shed 6 bases and J 4 bases; nucleotides not matched to a gene: 4. The CDR3 length is 14 residues. Germline V gene sequence: CDR1 LNHDA, CDR2 SQIVND (reference sequence).

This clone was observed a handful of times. CDR3 in DNA: TGTGCCAGCAGCCCTGAGAGTCGTATAGAGACCCAGTACTTC. It specifies CASSPESRIETQYF. The chain recombines TRBV16 with TRBJ2-5; D not certain. CDR1 KGHSY and CDR2 FQNENV come from the germline V gene. The CDR3 is made up of 14 amino acids. Trimming shortened V by 4 bases and J by 4 bases, and 13 bases separated the two germline ends. The full variable domain, completed using reference TRBV16 and TRBJ2-5, is GEEVAQTPKHLVRGEGQKAKLYCAPIKGHSYVFWYQQVLKNEFKFLISFQNENVFDETGMPKERFSAKCLPNSPCSLEIQATKLEDSAVYFCASSPESRIETQYFGPGTRLLVL.